These 20 T cell receptor beta chains share one sample of origin, sequenced in a study of T cell clonality in common variable immunodeficiency. The data were produced by immunoSEQ multiplex PCR, yet TCRdb's version contains in-frame clones alone and is incomplete. Listed for the sample are approximately 17,000 clones, none seen a single time. No antigen is known for these receptors. Findings of the study overall: Common variable immunodeficiency TCR beta sequences reportedly had fewer deletions and N-nucleotide insertions.

Input material: peripheral blood mononuclear cells. These receptor sequences come from a human donor with common variable immunodeficiency.

The table lists this clone with a few counts. The read gets to within 3 residues of the CDR3 end, and the germline J gene fills in the rest. The chain uses TRBV19 and TRBJ1-6; D gene uncertain. With 6 bases removed from V and 0 bases from J, the gap between germline ends came to 9 bases. The CDR3 consists of 15 residues. Germline V CDR1 and CDR2: LNHDA, SQIVND (reference sequence). The CDR3 DNA, read in part, is TGTGCCAGTAGCCCTATGAGCTCCTATAATTCACCC. This translates into CASSPMSSYNSP. The full CDR3 protein reads CASSPMSSYNSPLHF.

This clone showed up just a few times. CDR3 DNA, as far as it was read: TGTGCCAGCGGTCCCGGGACTAGCGCGTACGAG. Translated, it gives CASGPGTSAYE. The full CDR3 is CASGPGTSAYEQYF. The rearrangement links TRBV18 to TRBJ2-7; 10 bases map to TRBD2. The missing CDR3 end, 3 residues past where the read stops, is filled in from the germline J gene. CDR3 size: 14 residues. The germline CDR1 and CDR2 sequences are KGHSH and LQKENI. J gave up 4 bases and V 8 bases, and 8 bases lay outside the gene matches.

The DNA read from the CDR3 is TGTGCCAGCAGCTTCGGAGGCGGGAGTAATGAG. Its protein product is CASSFGGGSNE. The full CDR3 is CASSFGGGSNEQFF. The J gene is TRBJ2-1, the V gene TRBV7-9; TRBD2 agrees at 7 bases. From the germline J gene comes the end of the CDR3, since the read stops 3 residues before it. This CDR3 has 14 residues. In germline, CDR1 is SEHNR, CDR2 FQNEAQ (reference sequence). Unmatched junction bases numbered 6, after V lost 3 bases and J lost 7 bases.

The table lists this clone with many counts. Read sequence stops 3 residues before the CDR3 end, and the germline J gene provides the missing end. The chain is built from TRBV7-2 and TRBJ1-6, with 7 positions matching TRBD1. The V segment lost 2 bases and the J segment 8 bases; nucleotides outside the gene matches: 6. CDR1 and CDR2 from the germline V gene are SGHTA and FQGNSA. This CDR3 comprises 15 residues. The covered CDR3 bases are TGTGCCAGCAGCTTACCCCGGGACAGCCATTCACCC. It specifies CASSLPRDSHSP. The CDR3 in full is CASSLPRDSHSPLHF.

This clone has just a few counts. The CDR3 reads CASSPSSGNLNTGELFF. The sequenced CDR3 bases are TGTGCCAGCTCACCATCTTCTGGCAACCTGAACACCGGGGAG. This sequence joins TRBV18 and TRBJ2-2; D uncertain. The read finishes 3 residues shy of the CDR3 end, and the germline J gene is used to complete it. Trimming took off 2 bases at V and 1 base at J, with 14 bases between the two ends. From germline, CDR1 is KGHSH and CDR2 LQKENI. This CDR3 is 17 amino acids long.

On this clone: The read gets to within 3 residues of the CDR3 end, and the germline J gene fills in the rest. The J gene is TRBJ2-1, the V gene TRBV7-8; 8 nucleotides agree with TRBD2. The CDR3 is 18 amino acids. With 1 base clipped from V and 0 bases from J, the junction kept 8 bases outside the gene matches. Germline CDR1 reads SGHVS; CDR2 reads FQNEAQ. Here the CDR3 reads CASSLVASGGGSYNEQFF. CDR3 DNA, as far as it was read: TGTGCCAGCAGCTTAGTCGCCAGCGGGGGTGGCTCCTACAATGAG.

A remark on this clone: The read terminates 3 residues before the CDR3 end, so the remaining end is supplied by the germline J gene. The gene calls are TRBV18 and TRBJ2-1, with 8 bases fitting TRBD1. The V gene's germline CDR1 is KGHSH and CDR2 LQKENI. This CDR3 is 14 amino acids long. V was clipped by 0 bases and J by 8 bases; unmatched bases: 3. The CDR3: CASSPPTGEDEQFF. The sequenced CDR3 bases are TGTGCCAGCTCACCACCGACAGGGGAGGATGAG.

Note on this clone: The DNA ends 3 residues before the CDR3 does, and the rest of the CDR3 is filled in from the germline J gene. The chain links TRBV18 to TRBJ1-2; 11 bases map to TRBD1. The CDR3 sequence is 16 residues long. Germline CDR1 KGHSH, CDR2 LQKENI. V was clipped by 8 bases and J by 1 base; unmatched bases: 9. The DNA read from the CDR3 is TGTGCCAGCCCTACGGGACAGGGGGGACTTAACTATGGC. Translating gives CASPTGQGGLNYG. The full CDR3 protein is CASPTGQGGLNYGYTF.

This clone was seen a few times. The CDR3 spells CASSLSVASGRSNEQFF. The sequenced part of the CDR3 DNA is TGTGCCAGCTCACTGTCCGTGGCTAGCGGGCGGAGCAATGAG. The chain carries TRBV18 and TRBJ2-1, with 8 bases that match TRBD2. The CDR3 is cut off 3 residues early in the read; its end comes from the germline J gene. CDR1 KGHSH and CDR2 LQKENI come from the germline V gene. The CDR3 sequence is 17 residues long. J was trimmed by 6 bases and V by 4 bases; bases with no gene match: 14.

CDR3 DNA, as far as it was read: TGTGCCAGCAGCGATCGGGGTAGGCAAGGC. As protein: CASSDRGRQG. The entire CDR3 sequence reads CASSDRGRQGYTF. V gene TRBV7-9 combines with J gene TRBJ1-2; D gene uncertain. The observed sequence ends 3 residues before the CDR3 terminus, with the missing tail filled in from the germline J gene. This CDR3 has 13 residues. In germline, CDR1 is SEHNR, CDR2 FQNEAQ (reference sequence).

This clone occurred a few times. The missing CDR3 end, 3 residues past where the read stops, is filled in from the germline J gene. The chain recombines TRBV19 with TRBJ2-1; 7 nucleotides match TRBD2. V lost 7 bases to trimming and J lost 6 bases; unmatched junction nucleotides: 9. CDR1 is LNHDA, CDR2 SQIVND, per germline (reference sequence). CDR3 size: 14 residues. The sequenced part of the CDR3 DNA is TGTGCCAGTAACAGCAGAACGGGGGGCAATGAG. Protein product: CASNSRTGGNE. The CDR3 as a whole reads CASNSRTGGNEQFF. The full variable domain, rest sourced from reference TRBV19 and TRBJ2-1, is DGGITQSPKYLFRKEGQNVTLSCEQNLNHDAMYWYRQDPGQGLRLIYYSQIVNDFQKGDIAEGYSVSREKKESFPLTVTSAQKNPTAFYLCASNSRTGGNEQFFGPGTRLTVL.

With respect to this clone: The read ends 3 residues shy of where the CDR3 ends; the end is completed using the germline J gene. The chain is built from TRBV7-3 and TRBJ2-5; D unresolved. The V gene's germline CDR1 is SGHTA and CDR2 FQGTGA. The CDR3 sequence is 13 residues long. Trimming left V 2 bases short and J 2 bases short, with 6 bases between. The CDR3 bases that were read are TGTGCCAGCAGCTTAGCGGTACAAGAGACC. It codes for CASSLAVQET. The whole CDR3 protein reads CASSLAVQETQYF.

In its sample, this clone was seen a few times. The read terminates 3 residues ahead of where the CDR3 ends, so the germline J gene completes it. The rearrangement uses TRBV7-8 and TRBJ2-2, with TRBD2 matching over 9 bases. This CDR3 has 18 amino acids. J gave up 5 bases and V 5 bases, and 15 bases lay outside the gene matches. Germline CDR1 and CDR2: SGHVS and FQNEAQ. The CDR3 DNA, read in part, is TGTGCCAGCAGCCGCCTGGGACTAGCACTTTTCGGGACCGGGGAG. This translates into CASSRLGLALFGTGE. The CDR3 in full is CASSRLGLALFGTGELFF.

This clone was picked up many times. The CDR3 end lies 3 residues beyond the end of the read and is filled in from the germline J gene. This chain connects TRBV5-5 to TRBJ1-2; D gene ambiguous. The germline V and J ends were trimmed by 3 bases and 3 bases, with 15 bases remaining between them. The germline V gene encodes CDR1 SGHKS and CDR2 YYEKEE (reference sequence). The CDR3 extends over 15 amino acids. CDR3 bases read: TGTGCCAGCAGCTCCCAGGCAGCCTCCTACTATGGC. It codes for CASSSQAASYYG. The CDR3 in full is CASSSQAASYYGYTF.

This clone was seen only a few times. The read terminates 3 residues before the CDR3 end, so the remaining end is supplied by the germline J gene. The chain recombines TRBV2 with TRBJ1-5, with 9 bases aligning to TRBD1. Germline loops: CDR1 SNHLY, CDR2 FYNNEI. There are 16 residues in the CDR3. V was clipped by 3 bases and J by 3 bases; unmatched bases: 6. The sequenced part of the CDR3 DNA is TGTGCCAGCAGTGATCCCGGACAGGGGAACAATCAGCCC. Translated: CASSDPGQGNNQP. The full CDR3 is CASSDPGQGNNQPQHF.

This clone turned up a few times. The missing CDR3 end, 3 residues past where the read stops, is filled in from the germline J gene. The chain uses TRBV18 and TRBJ2-7, with 8 nucleotides matching TRBD1. The CDR3 consists of 16 residues. Looked up from germline, CDR1 is KGHSH and CDR2 is LQKENI. The junction had 12 bases not matched to a gene; V was cut back by 3 bases and J by 5 bases. The covered CDR3 bases are TGTGCCAGCTCACCGACGGGACAGGTAAGGTCCCACGAG. Amino acids: CASSPTGQVRSHE. The complete CDR3 reads CASSPTGQVRSHEQYF.

This clone was counted between two and nine times. From the germline J gene comes the end of the CDR3, since the read stops 3 residues before it. The V and J genes are TRBV11-2 and TRBJ2-3, with 12 bases that match TRBD2. Germline lookup yields CDR1 SGHAT and CDR2 FQNNGV. This CDR3 region has 13 residues. The sequenced part of the CDR3 DNA is TGTGCCAGCAGTCTAGCGGGGGGGCCGGCG. Translating gives CASSLAGGPA. The full-length CDR3 reads as CASSLAGGPAQYF.

This clone showed up just a few times. Read data end 3 residues before the CDR3 end; the end is taken from the germline J gene. The rearrangement links TRBV19 to TRBJ1-2; 9 positions match TRBD1. CDR3 size: 15 residues. Trimming removed 6 bases from V and 2 bases from J; junction bases left unmatched: 7. Germline-derived CDR1 and CDR2 are LNHDA and SQIVND (reference sequence). Incomplete CDR3 DNA: TGTGCCAGTAGGATACCGGGGACAGGGAACTATGGC. Its translation: CASRIPGTGNYG. The whole CDR3 protein reads CASRIPGTGNYGYTF.

This clone was seen many times. The read is 3 residues too short to cover the CDR3 end, so that end is filled in from the germline J gene. This chain joins TRBV20-1 and TRBJ2-3; possibly TRBD1 or TRBD2 for D (6 bases each). Germline values: CDR1 DFQATT, CDR2 SNEGSKA (reference sequence). V was clipped by 3 bases and J by 1 base, with 14 bases between them. This CDR3 has 15 amino acids. Partial CDR3 DNA: TGCAGTGCTAGCCCCATGGAGGGGGGCACAGATACG. This codes for CSASPMEGGTDT. The whole CDR3 sequence is CSASPMEGGTDTQYF.

At least ten counts were recorded for this clone. The read terminates 3 residues before the CDR3 end, so the remaining end is supplied by the germline J gene. The chain has TRBV5-5 and TRBJ1-5, with D perhaps matching TRBD1 (6 bases). The V end was cut by 0 bases, the J end by 5 bases, with 6 bases between. This CDR3 has 13 residues. Germline assignment: CDR1 SGHKS and CDR2 YYEKEE (reference sequence). Incomplete CDR3 DNA: TGTGCCAGCAGCTTGGACAGGGATCAGCCC. It codes for CASSLDRDQP. The entire CDR3 is CASSLDRDQPQHF.